These 5 T cell receptor beta chains were sequenced from one sample in a study of metastatic and nonmetastatic thyroid tumors. TCRdb re-called clones from the PCR reads using MiXCR. The sample lists 25,000 to 40,000 clones, over 15% occurring once. Thyroid surgery was preceded by no treatment in any patient. The sequenced sample consisted of blood. These receptors all stem from a female donor with papillary thyroid cancer or a benign thyroid nodule (not recorded which). Some clones in this sample may be carry-over from other donors' samples.

This clone was counted ten times or more. The sample contains more than one DNA sequence encoding this CDR3. This sequence joins TRBV9 and TRBJ1-5; tentatively, D is TRBD1 (6 bases). The CDR3 consists of 14 residues. Germline V gene sequence: CDR1 SGDLS, CDR2 YYNGEE. V was trimmed by 0 bases and J by 3 bases, leaving 7 bases between them. The CDR3 loop reads CASSVGGPNQPQHF. The CDR3 coding sequence is TGTGCCAGCAGCGTAGGGGGGCCCAATCAGCCCCAGCATTTT.

This clone was recorded many times. This chain links TRBV24-1 with TRBJ2-1; D is unclear. Germline V gene data show CDR1 as KGHDR and CDR2 as SFDVKD. The V and J ends lost 0 bases and 9 bases respectively, with 23 bases between them. The CDR3 sequence is 18 residues long. The CDR3: CATSDLGSGEEDSVEQFF. The CDR3 DNA is TGTGCCACCAGTGATTTGGGATCGGGCGAAGAAGATAGTGTTGAGCAGTTCTTC.

This clone was counted at least ten times. The chain links TRBV7-3 to TRBJ2-7; D gene uncertain. Trimming took off 5 bases at V and 3 bases at J, with 11 bases between the two ends. Germline lookup yields CDR1 SGHTA and CDR2 FQGTGA. The CDR3 is 13 residues long. CDR3 nucleotides: TGTGCCAGCAGCGAATCTCCGGACTACGAGCAGTACTTC. Its translation is CASSESPDYEQYF.

Ten or more counts support this clone. The V call is TRBV28, the J call TRBJ2-5, with D uncertain. Trimming pared 6 bases from V and 3 bases from J, leaving 5 bases between. The length of the CDR3 is 11 residues. Germline CDR1 MDHEN, CDR2 SYDVKM. The CDR3 DNA reads TGTGCCAGCAGCCGAAAAGAGACCCAGTACTTC. Translation gives CASSRKETQYF.

This clone was detected ten times or more. This chain connects TRBV5-1 to TRBJ2-7; perhaps TRBD1 as D (5 bases). The CDR3 consists of 11 residues. The germline gives CDR1 SGHRS, CDR2 YFSETQ. Trimming left V 2 bases short and J 7 bases short, with 7 bases between. The CDR3 nucleotides are TGCGCCAGCAGCTTTAAGGGGGAGCAGTACTTC. Its translation: CASSFKGEQYF.